The next 23 T cell receptor beta chains were all read from a single sample in a study of blood T cell repertoires in COVID-19. Sequenced by immunoSEQ multiplex PCR; TCRdb stores in-frame clones only, minus some. The sample lists about 380,000 clones, around nine tenths seen once, with 1.2% in the top ten. Sequencing used PBMCs or T cells enriched from blood (not recorded which). The receptors were gathered from a woman aged 18-29 years who had recovered from COVID-19.

The V call is TRBV5-1, the J call TRBJ1-2; D remains ambiguous. Per the germline V gene, CDR1 is SGHRS and CDR2 is YFSETQ. This CDR3 has 16 amino acids. Trimming removed 0 bases from V and 3 bases from J, with 15 bases in between. The chain's CDR3 is CASSLAENSVDYGYTF. The CDR3 bases are TGCGCCAGCAGCTTGGCCGAGAATAGTGTGGACTATGGCTACACCTTC.

The J gene is TRBJ2-3, the V gene TRBV5-1; 8 nucleotides line up with TRBD2. Germline V gene lookup returns CDR1 SGHRS and CDR2 YFSETQ. V gave up 4 bases and J gave up 2 bases; unmatched junction bases: 12. CDR3 length equals 17 residues. CDR3 in DNA: TGCGCCAGCAGCCGATCCGATTGGGGACTAGACACAGATACGCAGTATTTT. Protein product: CASSRSDWGLDTDTQYF. Using reference TRBV5-1 and TRBJ2-3 for the parts outside the CDR3, the full variable domain is KAGVTQTPRYLIKTRGQQVTLSCSPISGHRSVSWYQQTPGQGLQFLFEYFSETQRNKGNFPGRFSGRQFSNSRSEMNVSTLELGDSALYLCASSRSDWGLDTDTQYFGPGTRLTVL.

The chain links TRBV7-9 to TRBJ2-7; weak D call: TRBD2 (5 bases). The germline V and J ends were trimmed by 5 bases and 5 bases, with 10 bases remaining between them. CDR1 is SEHNR and CDR2 is FQNEAQ in the germline V gene (reference sequence). CDR3 length: 12 residues. In DNA form, the CDR3 reads TGTGCCAGCAGCCCGCCCGGGAACGAGCAGTACTTC. The encoded protein is CASSPPGNEQYF.

This chain uses TRBV15 with TRBJ1-5, with 7 nucleotides matching TRBD1. The length of the CDR3 is 19 residues. The ends lost 0 bases at V and 0 bases at J; junction bases unmatched: 11. CDR1 is LNHNV, CDR2 YYDKDF, per germline (reference sequence). The CDR3 region is CATSRDQGDSTSSNQPQHF. DNA of the CDR3: TGTGCCACCAGCAGAGACCAGGGGGACAGTACCTCTAGCAATCAGCCCCAGCATTTT.

The rearrangement joins TRBV9 to TRBJ1-1; no clear D gene. Trimming pared 4 bases from V and 0 bases from J, leaving 13 bases between. The CDR3 has 15 residues. Germline loops: CDR1 SGDLS, CDR2 YYNGEE. DNA of the CDR3: TGTGCCAGCAGCCCGCAACCCCAGTTGAACACTGAAGCTTTCTTT. It encodes CASSPQPQLNTEAFF.

This clone was seen once. The genes are TRBV18 and TRBJ2-1, with 9 bases matching TRBD1. With V trimmed by 0 bases and J by 6 bases, 6 bases remained unmatched. This CDR3 is built from 16 residues. Germline V gene sequence: CDR1 KGHSH, CDR2 LQKENI. The CDR3 DNA sequence: TGTGCCAGCTCACCACCCGGGACAGGGAATGGCAATGAGCAGTTCTTC. Protein sequence: CASSPPGTGNGNEQFF.

The CDR3: CASSSEVNTGELFF. For the CDR3, the DNA is TGTGCCAGCAGTTCAGAAGTTAACACCGGGGAGCTGTTTTTT. This chain connects TRBV6-2 or TRBV6-3 to TRBJ2-2, with D unclear. Germline-derived CDR1 and CDR2 are MNHEY and SVGEGT. V was shortened by 4 bases and J by 2 bases, with 8 bases between the two germline ends. This CDR3 is 14 amino acids long.

This chain uses TRBV7-9 with TRBJ2-1; a possible D gene is TRBD1 (6 bases). Trimming took off 5 bases at V and 8 bases at J, with 10 bases between the two ends. CDR1 is SEHNR, CDR2 FQNEAQ, per germline (reference sequence). CDR3 length equals 12 residues. The CDR3 loop reads CASSRQVHEQFF. CDR3 sequence (DNA): TGTGCCAGCAGCCGACAGGTTCATGAGCAGTTCTTC.

The chain recombines TRBV6-2 or TRBV6-3 with TRBJ1-1; D is unresolved. Trimming stripped 5 bases from V and 3 bases from J, with 4 bases between. The CDR3 runs 11 residues. Germline CDR1 is MNHEY and CDR2 is SVGEGT. CDR3 nucleotides: TGTGCCAGCAGTCTGTACACTGAAGCTTTCTTT. Protein product: CASSLYTEAFF.

The chain is built from TRBV11-2 and TRBJ1-2; 8 bases are shared with TRBD1. J gave up 4 bases and V 1 base, and 8 bases lay outside the gene matches. CDR1 SGHAT and CDR2 FQNNGV come from the germline V gene. This CDR3 is built from 16 residues. CDR3 residues: CASSLGQGAWIYGYTF. CDR3 bases: TGTGCCAGCAGCTTAGGGCAGGGGGCATGGATCTATGGCTACACCTTC.

The chain employs TRBV7-2 and TRBJ1-1; maybe TRBD1 (5 bases). V was pared by 2 bases and J by 0 bases, with 13 bases between. Per germline, CDR1 SGHTA and CDR2 FQGNSA. CDR3 length: 16 residues. CDR3 sequence (DNA): TGTGCCAGCAGCTTAAACGGGGGGAGCCTGAACACTGAAGCTTTCTTT. Its protein is CASSLNGGSLNTEAFF. The full variable domain, rest sourced from reference TRBV7-2 and TRBJ1-1, is GAGVSQSPSNKVTEKGKDVELRCDPISGHTALYWYRQSLGQGLEFLIYFQGNSAPDKSGLPSDRFSAERTGGSVSTLTIQRTQQEDSAVYLCASSLNGGSLNTEAFFGQGTRLTVV.

V gene TRBV6-6 combines with J gene TRBJ2-3, with 7 bases fitting TRBD2. Germline loops: CDR1 MNHNY, CDR2 SVGAGI (reference sequence). CDR3 size: 17 residues. V lost 5 bases to trimming and J lost 2 bases; unmatched junction nucleotides: 13. This chain's CDR3 is CASSPSRTSSFTDTQYF. Written as DNA, the CDR3 is TGTGCCAGCAGTCCTTCGCGGACTAGTTCCTTCACAGATACGCAGTATTTT.

The chain has TRBV5-4 and TRBJ2-7, with TRBD2 matching 10 bases. CDR1 and CDR2 from the germline V gene are SGHNT and YYREEE (reference sequence). The CDR3 is made up of 15 amino acids. V gave up 0 bases and J gave up 3 bases; unmatched junction bases: 3. The CDR3 sequence is CASSLGTSGVYEQYF. CDR3 coding DNA: TGTGCCAGCAGCTTGGGAACTAGCGGGGTCTACGAGCAGTACTTC.

This clone was counted a single time. This chain connects TRBV9 to TRBJ2-3, with TRBD2 matching 8 bases. Germline V gene sequence: CDR1 SGDLS, CDR2 YYNGEE. Germline trimming cut 0 bases from V and 1 base from J; bases unmatched to any gene: 4. The CDR3 extends over 16 amino acids. CDR3 sequence reads: CASSVAPAGGTDTQYF. CDR3 nucleotides: TGTGCCAGCAGCGTAGCCCCAGCGGGGGGCACAGATACGCAGTATTTT.

A single count supports this clone. The J gene is TRBJ2-2, the V gene TRBV11-3; no reliable D call. The ends were cut back, 1 base at V and 5 bases at J, with 11 bases in the middle. The CDR3 spans 15 residues. Per germline, CDR1 SGHNT and CDR2 YENEEA. The CDR3 sequence: CASSLGPELTGELFF. DNA of the CDR3: TGTGCCAGCAGCTTAGGCCCCGAGCTTACCGGGGAGCTGTTTTTT. Full variable domain (outside the CDR3, taken from reference TRBV11-3 and TRBJ2-2): EAGVVQSPRYKIIEKKQPVAFWCNPISGHNTLYWYLQNLGQGPELLIRYENEEAVDDSQLPKDRFSAERLKGVDSTLKIQPAELGDSAVYLCASSLGPELTGELFFGEGSRLTVL.

V usage is TRBV21-1 and J usage is TRBJ1-2; TRBD1, as called in the table, went unchecked against the DNA. TRBV21-1 constitutes a pseudogene. The CDR3 has 13 amino acids. Written as DNA, the CDR3 is TGTGCCAGCAGCTATCGGACAGGGGACGGCTACACCTTC. Protein product: CASSYRTGDGYTF.

The V and J genes are TRBV18 and TRBJ1-2, with D perhaps matching TRBD1 (6 bases). The germline gives CDR1 KGHSH, CDR2 LQKENI. V dropped 3 bases and J dropped 6 bases, with 14 bases sitting between them. This CDR3 comprises 14 residues. This CDR3 is CASSPRQGKDGYTF. DNA for the CDR3: TGTGCCAGCTCACCCCGTCAGGGGAAGGATGGCTACACCTTC. The whole variable domain, remainder taken from reference TRBV18 and TRBJ1-2, is NAGVMQNPRHLVRRRGQEARLRCSPMKGHSHVYWYRQLPEEGLKFMVYLQKENIIDESGMPKERFSAEFPKEGPSILRIQQVVRGDSAAYFCASSPRQGKDGYTFGSGTRLTVV.

This chain uses TRBV12-2 with TRBJ1-1; the DNA was not used to check the table's D call, TRBD1. TRBV12-2 has pseudogene status. This CDR3 comprises 17 residues. In nucleotides, the CDR3 is TGTGCAAGTCGCTTACCGGGGACAGGGGATTTCGAATTCGGAGCTTTCTTT. Its translation: CASRLPGTGDFEFGAFF.

Here the CDR3 DNA reads TGTGCCAGCAGTTACTCAGCGGACAGCTTCTATGGCTACACCTTC. The encoded protein is CASSYSADSFYGYTF. The chain has TRBV6-5 and TRBJ1-2; possible D gene TRBD1, 6 bases. Deletions cut 0 bases from V and 4 bases from J, with 12 bases between. The CDR3 length is 15 residues. Germline lookup yields CDR1 MNHEY and CDR2 SVGAGI.

The chain is built from TRBV11-2 and TRBJ1-2; D call uncertain. The CDR3 is 13 amino acids. V lost 0 bases to trimming and J lost 6 bases, with 8 bases between them. Germline assignment: CDR1 SGHAT and CDR2 FQNNGV. This CDR3 reads CASSLELLNGYTF. In DNA form, the CDR3 reads TGTGCCAGCAGCTTAGAACTGCTCAATGGCTACACCTTC.

The gene calls are TRBV19 and TRBJ1-5; 8 bases line up with TRBD1. The trim removed 6 bases at V and 5 bases at J, leaving 9 bases unmatched. CDR1 and CDR2 from the germline V gene are LNHDA and SQIVND (reference sequence). The CDR3 has 15 residues. The CDR3 DNA sequence: TGTGCCAGTAGCTGGACCGGGACAGGCGATCAGCCCCAGCATTTT. It codes for CASSWTGTGDQPQHF.

This sequence joins TRBV11-1 and TRBJ1-1; D possibly corresponds to TRBD1 (5 bases). V shed 3 bases and J shed 2 bases, with 10 bases lying between them. CDR3 length: 14 amino acids. Germline V gives CDR1 SGHAT, CDR2 FQDESV (reference sequence). For the CDR3, the DNA is TGTGCCAGCAGCTTTAGTAGGGGCAACACTGAAGCTTTCTTT. Translated: CASSFSRGNTEAFF.

The chain couples TRBV3-1 (or the pseudogene TRBV3-2) to TRBJ2-7; perhaps TRBD2 as D (6 bases). The CDR3 totals 14 residues. Per the germline V gene, CDR1 is LGHDT and CDR2 is YNNKEL (reference sequence). Trimming cost V 4 bases and J 4 bases, with 14 bases left between them. CDR3 sequence reads: CASSRGGARYEQYF. The CDR3 nucleotides read TGTGCCAGCAGCCGCGGAGGGGCGCGGTACGAGCAGTACTTC.